What follows describes a single T cell receptor beta chain. Its antigen is not known. Assay: immunoSEQ multiplex PCR; the TCRdb copy retains only in-frame clones and omits some. The sample holds some 81,000 clones, 80% to 90% seen once. Researchers took blood at baseline, on cycle 4 day 1, and on cycle 7 day 1. The entry originates in a study of OX40 agonist ivuxolimab in advanced cancers. The overall study: Partial responses were recorded for three patients, including one with hepatocellular carcinoma and two with cutaneous melanoma.

Overall study results and limits: Clonal expansion was seen in CD4+ and CD8+ blood T cells by week 6 at 0.1 to 3.0 mg/kg. Fewer expanded clones were found on average in CD4+ than in CD8+ T cells.

The CDR3 extends over 15 amino acids. CDR1 is MNHEY, CDR2 SMNVEV, per germline (reference sequence). V lost 3 bases and J lost 2, with 14 bases in between. This chain uses TRBV27 with TRBJ2-7, with D possibly being TRBD1 (5 bases). The source was CD4+ or CD8+ T cells sorted from blood, collected in a trial of the OX40 agonist ivuxolimab. The clonotype comes from an adult with an advanced solid tumor such as melanoma, head and neck, liver or kidney cancer. CDR3 in amino acids: CASSFLSRVPYEQYF. CDR3 in DNA: TGTGCCAGCAGTTTTCTATCCAGGGTCCCCTACGAGCAGTACTTC.